The next 31 T cell receptor beta chains were all read from a single sample in a study of T cell repertoires in cytomegalovirus infection. TCRdb independently ran MiXCR on the reads; one entry per CDR3 protein. Here the sample spans over 250,000 distinct CDR3 sequences, about a quarter being singletons. The source material was PBMCs. The source is a human donor in good health (CMV status not recorded). Some clones in this sample may be carry-over from other donors' samples.

The chain recombines TRBV20-1 with TRBJ1-1; possibly TRBD1 for D (5 bases). This CDR3 contains 14 residues. CDR1 and CDR2 from the germline V gene are DFQATT and SNEGSKA (reference sequence). Written as DNA, the CDR3 is TGCAGCCCTAGGGGAGGGGCTGACTCGGGTGAAGCTTTCTTT. Translating it yields CSPRGGADSGEAFF.

This sequence joins TRBV10-3 and TRBJ2-1, with D maybe TRBD1 (5 bases). Deletions cut 0 bases from V and 8 bases from J, with 11 bases between. The CDR3 spans 14 residues. The germline V gene encodes CDR1 ENHRY and CDR2 SYGVKD. CDR3 protein: CAISESSREDEQFF. Here the CDR3 DNA reads TGTGCCATCAGTGAGTCGAGCAGGGAAGATGAGCAGTTCTTC.

Written as DNA, the CDR3 is TGCAGTGCCCCAGGGCCTGGGGCCAACGTCCTGACTTTC. Amino acid sequence: CSAPGPGANVLTF. The V gene is TRBV20-1, the J gene TRBJ2-6; TRBD1 is a possible D gene (5 bases). Germline values: CDR1 DFQATT, CDR2 SNEGSKA (reference sequence). The CDR3 is 13 residues long. Trimming removed 6 bases from V and 2 bases from J, with 8 bases in between.

This chain joins TRBV6-1 and TRBJ2-2, with 11 bases lining up with TRBD1. The CDR3 runs to 15 residues. Germline CDR1 is MNHNS and CDR2 is SASEGT. The junction had 6 bases not matched to a gene; V was cut back by 6 bases and J by 6 bases. CDR3 DNA sequence: TGTGCCAGCAGCTCCCCGGGACAGGGGGCCGGGGAGCTGTTTTTT. Translated: CASSSPGQGAGELFF.

In this sample, this clonotype turned up a few times. This chain joins TRBV7-2 and TRBJ2-7, with 9 bases aligning to TRBD2. The V and J ends lost 5 bases and 4 bases, in that order; junction bases with no gene match: 15. The CDR3 sequence is 17 residues long. The germline gives CDR1 SGHTA, CDR2 FQGNSA. CDR3 in amino acids: CASSEGDSGGLIYEQYF. The CDR3 DNA sequence: TGTGCCAGCAGCGAAGGGGATAGCGGGGGACTTATTTACGAGCAGTACTTC.

J is TRBJ2-7 and V is TRBV19; D is possibly TRBD2 (5 bases). The germline gives CDR1 LNHDA, CDR2 SQIVND (reference sequence). The V end was cut by 5 bases, the J end by 2 bases, with 10 bases between. The CDR3 covers 13 residues. The CDR3 DNA sequence: TGTGCCAGTAGTGCGGGTCGTGCCTACGAGCAGTACTTC. Translating it yields CASSAGRAYEQYF.

The chain links TRBV15 to TRBJ1-1; unclear D gene. The CDR3 spans 15 residues. V was shortened by 0 bases and J by 1 base, with 9 bases between the two germline ends. Germline V CDR1 and CDR2: LNHNV, YYDKDF (reference sequence). CDR3: CATSRDLVKNTEAFF. CDR3 sequence (DNA): TGTGCCACCAGCAGAGATTTAGTGAAGAACACTGAAGCTTTCTTT.

In its sample, this clonotype was seen many times. The chain combines TRBV28 with TRBJ2-5; 7 bases are a match to TRBD2. With V trimmed by 1 base and J by 5 bases, 4 bases remained unmatched. Germline V gene data show CDR1 as MDHEN and CDR2 as SYDVKM. This CDR3 has 14 residues. As DNA, the CDR3 is TGTGCCAGCAGTTTATTTCACGGGGGGGAGACCCAGTACTTC. It translates to CASSLFHGGETQYF.

This clonotype was seen a handful of times. As DNA, the CDR3 is TGTGCCAGCAGCTTGGATGTCTATGGCTACACCTTC. Its protein is CASSLDVYGYTF. This chain links TRBV5-5 with TRBJ1-2, with D hard to call. This CDR3 region has 12 residues. Germline CDR1 reads SGHKS; CDR2 reads YYEKEE (reference sequence). V shed 0 bases and J shed 4 bases, with 4 bases lying between them.

The CDR3 spells CSASGAGEAETQYF. CDR3 coding DNA: TGCAGTGCAAGCGGTGCGGGAGAGGCAGAGACCCAGTACTTC. The chain uses TRBV20-1 and TRBJ2-5; 7 positions match TRBD2. Losses at the gene ends were 6 bases for V and 4 bases for J; bases not matched to a gene: 11. The CDR3 is 14 amino acids. Germline V gene data show CDR1 as DFQATT and CDR2 as SNEGSKA (reference sequence).

This clonotype was seen a few times. The chain employs TRBV27 and TRBJ1-1, with D perhaps matching TRBD1 (5 bases). V lost 3 bases and J 4 bases, leaving 15 bases between the germline ends. CDR3 length: 15 residues. The germline gives CDR1 MNHEY, CDR2 SMNVEV (reference sequence). The CDR3 sequence is CASSFQGMRFTEAFF. In DNA form, the CDR3 reads TGTGCCAGCAGTTTCCAGGGAATGAGGTTCACTGAAGCTTTCTTT.

The J gene is TRBJ2-3, the V gene TRBV6-4, with 8 bases aligning to TRBD2. Germline lookup yields CDR1 MRHNA and CDR2 SNTAGT. The junction had 5 bases not matched to a gene; V was cut back by 6 bases and J by 0 bases. The length of the CDR3 is 15 residues. The CDR3 here is CASRPLAASTDTQYF. The CDR3 nucleotides are TGTGCCAGCAGACCACTAGCGGCTAGCACAGATACGCAGTATTTT.

The chain joins TRBV23-1 to TRBJ2-1; 7 positions match TRBD1. TRBV23-1 is an ORF, and what it does is uncertain. Losses at the gene ends were 6 bases for V and 7 bases for J; bases not matched to a gene: 6. This CDR3 is 13 amino acids long. The CDR3 is CASSGQAGNEQFF. The DNA for the CDR3 is TGCGCCAGCAGCGGACAGGCGGGTAATGAGCAGTTCTTC.

This clonotype came up many times. The chain carries TRBV7-2 and TRBJ1-1, with TRBD1 as a possible D gene (6 bases). The length of the CDR3 is 13 residues. Trimming removed 4 bases from V and 5 bases from J, with 11 bases in between. The germline CDR1 and CDR2 sequences are SGHTA and FQGNSA. Written as DNA, the CDR3 is TGTGCCAGCAGCTACTACAGGGAAACTGAAGCTTTCTTT. As protein: CASSYYRETEAFF.

This clonotype was picked up a small number of times. The V and J genes are TRBV6-5 and TRBJ2-2; 9 bases are a match to TRBD2. After removal of 2 bases from V and 4 bases from J, the junction contained 8 bases not matched to a gene. There are 17 residues in the CDR3. The V gene's germline CDR1 is MNHEY and CDR2 SVGAGI. The CDR3 DNA reads as TGTGCCAGCAGTTACCCTGAGCTAGCGGGGCGCACCGGGGAGCTGTTTTTT. Encoded protein: CASSYPELAGRTGELFF.

The rearrangement links TRBV6-2 or TRBV6-3 to TRBJ1-1; TRBD1 aligns across 11 bases. Germline V gene data show CDR1 as MNHEY and CDR2 as SVGEGT. The ends lost 5 bases at V and 5 bases at J; junction bases unmatched: 7. This CDR3 is built from 15 residues. The CDR3 DNA is TGTGCCAGCAGTACCGGGACAGGGGGACCAACTGAAGCTTTCTTT. It is translated as CASSTGTGGPTEAFF.

This chain connects TRBV29-1 to TRBJ2-1, with D possibly TRBD2 on 6 matching bases. Germline V gene sequence: CDR1 SQVTM, CDR2 ANQGSEA. V was shortened by 7 bases and J by 7 bases, with 20 bases between the two germline ends. The CDR3 is 14 amino acids. CDR3 in amino acids: CSATRGIRTNEQFF. In nucleotides, the CDR3 is TGCAGCGCAACTCGGGGGATTCGTACGAATGAGCAGTTCTTC.

This clonotype appeared many times. CDR3 sequence reads: CASSSRGVYNEQFF. The DNA of the CDR3 is TGTGCCAGCAGCTCCAGGGGGGTATACAATGAGCAGTTCTTC. J is TRBJ2-1 and V is TRBV7-2; weak D call: TRBD1 (7 bases). CDR1 and CDR2 from the germline V gene are SGHTA and FQGNSA. V was shortened by 4 bases and J by 4 bases, with 11 bases between the two germline ends. The CDR3 length is 14 residues.

The gene calls are TRBV5-4 and TRBJ2-2; TRBD2 matches at 15 bases. The CDR3 is 16 amino acids. The junction had 4 bases not matched to a gene; V was cut back by 5 bases and J by 5 bases. CDR1 is SGHNT and CDR2 is YYREEE in the germline V gene (reference sequence). This CDR3 reads CASRTGLAGGTGELFF. Written as DNA, the CDR3 is TGTGCCAGCAGAACGGGACTAGCGGGAGGAACCGGGGAGCTGTTTTTT.

This clonotype was seen a few times. The V and J genes are TRBV11-2 and TRBJ2-2; 8 bases are shared with TRBD2. The junction had 6 bases not matched to a gene; V was cut back by 5 bases and J by 1 base. The CDR3 sequence is 16 residues long. Per the germline V gene, CDR1 is SGHAT and CDR2 is FQNNGV. CDR3 in amino acids: CASSGGAGVNTGELFF. DNA for the CDR3: TGTGCCAGCAGCGGAGGAGCGGGGGTGAACACCGGGGAGCTGTTTTTT. Supplemented by reference TRBV11-2 and TRBJ2-2, the full variable domain reads EAGVAQSPRYKIIEKRQSVAFWCNPISGHATLYWYQQILGQGPKLLIQFQNNGVVDDSQLPKDRFSAERLKGVDSTLKIQPAKLEDSAVYLCASSGGAGVNTGELFFGEGSRLTVL.

The V gene is TRBV20-1, the J gene TRBJ1-1; the D gene is possibly TRBD1 (5 bases). Trimming pared 0 bases from V and 1 base from J, leaving 12 bases between. CDR3 length: 15 residues. CDR1 and CDR2 from the germline V gene are DFQATT and SNEGSKA (reference sequence). The CDR3 DNA reads as TGCAGTGCTAGAGATATTATGAGGGGGAACACTGAAGCTTTCTTT. Protein product: CSARDIMRGNTEAFF.

This clonotype was recorded a few times. The chain employs TRBV20-1 and TRBJ2-3, with D perhaps assigned TRBD1 or TRBD2 (6 bases each). The V end was cut by 3 bases, the J end by 4 bases, with 14 bases between. The CDR3 runs to 14 residues. CDR1 is DFQATT, CDR2 SNEGSKA, per germline (reference sequence). DNA of the CDR3: TGCAGTGCTAGCCCCGGGGGCATAGCAGATACGCAGTATTTT. Amino acid sequence: CSASPGGIADTQYF.

The V gene is TRBV29-1, the J gene TRBJ1-2, with TRBD1 matching over 8 bases. In germline, CDR1 is SQVTM, CDR2 ANQGSEA. V shed 4 bases and J 9 bases; nucleotides not matched to a gene: 10. This CDR3 has 13 residues. The CDR3 bases are TGCAGCGTTGGAGTAGGACAGGGTGGCAGCTACACCTTC. Its translation is CSVGVGQGGSYTF.

As for this clonotype: A junction end diverges from the germline sequence, so it may reflect a read error. The chain carries TRBV25-1 and TRBJ1-2, with unresolved D. This CDR3 region has 14 residues. Germline V lookup: CDR1 MGHDK, CDR2 SYGVNS. DNA of the CDR3: TGTGCCAGCAGTCCGCTCGGGTCTCGCAATGGTTACACCTTC. As protein: CASSPLGSRNGYTF.

This clonotype was observed a few times. The genes are TRBV7-6 and TRBJ2-1; tentatively, D is TRBD1 (8 bases). Germline V lookup: CDR1 SGHVS, CDR2 FNYEAQ. This CDR3 is 13 amino acids long. V was shortened by 6 bases and J by 8 bases, with 14 bases between the two germline ends. Written as DNA, the CDR3 is TGTGCCAGCAGACGCACAGGGGGGGATGAGCAGTTCTTC. This sequence encodes CASRRTGGDEQFF.

In this sample, this clonotype turned up many times. V usage is TRBV7-6 and J usage is TRBJ2-2; 9 bases map to TRBD1. The V gene's germline CDR1 is SGHVS and CDR2 FNYEAQ. CDR3 length: 15 amino acids. V lost 4 bases, J lost 4 bases, and 4 bases stayed unmatched. The CDR3 spells CASSWTGASTGELFF. The CDR3 DNA reads as TGTGCCAGCAGCTGGACAGGGGCGTCCACCGGGGAGCTGTTTTTT.

The rearrangement joins TRBV9 to TRBJ2-3, with D perhaps matching TRBD2 (6 bases). The germline V gene has CDR1 SGDLS and CDR2 YYNGEE. V lost 0 bases, J lost 3 bases, and 11 bases lay in between. CDR3 length equals 15 residues. This CDR3 is CASSVVGGVTDTQYF. The DNA of the CDR3 is TGTGCCAGCAGCGTAGTGGGCGGGGTGACAGATACGCAGTATTTT.

This clonotype was picked up many times. The CDR3 DNA follows: TGTGCCAGCAGCCAGAGTTCCTCTGGAAACACCATATATTTT. Protein product: CASSQSSSGNTIYF. This rearrangement joins TRBV7-2 to TRBJ1-3; unclear D gene. Germline V lookup: CDR1 SGHTA, CDR2 FQGNSA. The V end lost 5 bases, the J end lost 0 bases, and 8 bases lay between the germline ends. The CDR3 extends over 14 amino acids.

The gene calls are TRBV7-2 and TRBJ2-2; TRBD2 matches 10 bases. V shed 5 bases and J 8 bases; nucleotides not matched to a gene: 14. The length of the CDR3 is 17 residues. Per the germline V gene, CDR1 is SGHTA and CDR2 is FQGNSA. CDR3 loop: CASSPRIIAGGGGELFF. In DNA form, the CDR3 reads TGTGCCAGCAGCCCGCGGATCATAGCGGGAGGAGGAGGGGAGCTGTTTTTT.

This clonotype was seen many times. The V and J genes are TRBV7-8 and TRBJ2-1; possibly TRBD2 for D (5 bases). Germline V lookup: CDR1 SGHVS, CDR2 FQNEAQ. CDR3 length: 15 amino acids. V shed 5 bases and J shed 0 bases, with 11 bases lying between them. Here the CDR3 DNA reads TGTGCCAGCAGCCGGACGGGGAGCTCCTACAATGAGCAGTTCTTC. Protein: CASSRTGSSYNEQFF.

A few counts support this clonotype. The rearrangement joins TRBV19 to TRBJ1-5, with 8 bases that match TRBD1. Germline lookup yields CDR1 LNHDA and CDR2 SQIVND (reference sequence). The CDR3 sequence is 14 residues long. J gave up 6 bases and V 4 bases, and 5 bases lay outside the gene matches. CDR3 residues: CASSTGQGGQPQHF. CDR3 coding DNA: TGTGCCAGTAGTACCGGACAGGGAGGTCAGCCCCAGCATTTT.